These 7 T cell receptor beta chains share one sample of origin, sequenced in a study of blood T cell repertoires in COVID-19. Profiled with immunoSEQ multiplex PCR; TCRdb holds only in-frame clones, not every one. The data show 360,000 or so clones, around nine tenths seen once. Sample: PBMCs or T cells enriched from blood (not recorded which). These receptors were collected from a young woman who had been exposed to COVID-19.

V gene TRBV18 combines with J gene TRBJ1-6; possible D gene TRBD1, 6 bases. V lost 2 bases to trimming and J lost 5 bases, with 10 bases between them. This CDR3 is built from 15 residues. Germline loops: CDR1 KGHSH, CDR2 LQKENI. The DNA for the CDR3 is TGTGCCAGCTCACCAGCAGGGGATCATAATTCACCCCTCCACTTT. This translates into CASSPAGDHNSPLHF.

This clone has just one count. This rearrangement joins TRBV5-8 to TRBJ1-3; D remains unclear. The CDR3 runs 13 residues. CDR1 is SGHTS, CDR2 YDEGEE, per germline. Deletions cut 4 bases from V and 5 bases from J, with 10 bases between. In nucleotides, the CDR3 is TGTGCCAGCAGCCGGCGGGAGAGAAACACCATATATTTT. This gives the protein CASSRRERNTIYF.

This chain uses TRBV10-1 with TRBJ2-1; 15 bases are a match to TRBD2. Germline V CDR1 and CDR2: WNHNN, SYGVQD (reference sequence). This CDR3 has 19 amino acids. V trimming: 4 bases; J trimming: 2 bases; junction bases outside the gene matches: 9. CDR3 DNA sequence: TGCGCCAGCAGTGGACCCGGGACTAGCGGGAGGTTCGCCTACAATGAGCAGTTCTTC. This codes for CASSGPGTSGRFAYNEQFF.

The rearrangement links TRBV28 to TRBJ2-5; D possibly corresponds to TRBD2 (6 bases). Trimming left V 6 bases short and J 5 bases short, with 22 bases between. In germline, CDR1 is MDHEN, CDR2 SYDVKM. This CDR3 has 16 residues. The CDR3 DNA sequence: TGTGCCAGCAGCCGATACGGGGCGGAGGGGAAGGAGACCCAGTACTTC. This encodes CASSRYGAEGKETQYF.

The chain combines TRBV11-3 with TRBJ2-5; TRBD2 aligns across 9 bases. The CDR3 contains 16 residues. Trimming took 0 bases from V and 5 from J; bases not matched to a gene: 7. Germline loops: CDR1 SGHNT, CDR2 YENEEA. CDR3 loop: CASSLDGAGGTETQYF. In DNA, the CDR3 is TGTGCCAGCAGCTTAGATGGGGCGGGAGGGACGGAGACCCAGTACTTC.

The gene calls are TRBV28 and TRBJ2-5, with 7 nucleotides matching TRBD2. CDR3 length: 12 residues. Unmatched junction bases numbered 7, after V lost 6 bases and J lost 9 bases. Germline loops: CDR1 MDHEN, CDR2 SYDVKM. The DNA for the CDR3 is TGTGCCAGCAGGGAGACTAGCCGAGCCCAGTACTTC. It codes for CASRETSRAQYF.

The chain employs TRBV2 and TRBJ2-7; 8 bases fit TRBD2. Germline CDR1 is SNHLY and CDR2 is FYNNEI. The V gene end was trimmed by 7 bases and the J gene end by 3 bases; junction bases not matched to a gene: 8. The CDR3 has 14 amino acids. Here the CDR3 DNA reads TGTGCCAGCACCCCACTAGCGGCTAACTACGAGCAGTACTTC. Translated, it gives CASTPLAANYEQYF.